This is a list of T cell receptor beta chains from one sample in a study of blood T cell repertoires in COVID-19. Using immunoSEQ multiplex PCR, the repertoire was profiled, and TCRdb retains in-frame clones only, with some absent. The profile shows 35,000 to 50,000 clones, roughly 80% of them singletons. Sequencing used peripheral blood. The receptors stem from a woman between 55 and 75 years old with acute or convalescent COVID-19. Each CDR3 is given with its conserved first and last residue. The D gene is left open where the match is weak. Some rows have no size entry. The others give once, few or many, or a class for an expanded clone.

d_gene	len	abundance	j_gene	v_gene	CDR3aa	CDR3nt
-	13	-	TRBJ1-2	TRBV6-5	CASHLAGDRSYTF	TGTGCCAGCCACCTGGCAGGGGACCGAAGCTACACCTTC
TRBD1	16	-	TRBJ2-1	TRBV11-3	CASSLSPGQSYNEQFF	TGTGCCAGCAGCTTATCTCCGGGACAGTCCTACAATGAGCAGTTCTTC
TRBD1	16	few	TRBJ2-1	TRBV6-6	CASSYGTGEKDSEQFF	TGTGCCAGCAGTTACGGGACAGGGGAAAAAGACAGTGAGCAGTTCTTC
TRBD2	12	once	TRBJ2-2	TRBV12-3/TRBV12-4	CASSPGLGELFF	TGTGCCAGCAGTCCGGGACTAGGGGAGCTGTTTTTT
-	15	-	TRBJ2-4	TRBV9	CASSVEPGRGNIQYF	TGTGCCAGCAGCGTAGAGCCAGGGAGGGGGAACATTCAGTACTTC
TRBD2	12	-	TRBJ2-3	TRBV10-1	CATAGGTDTQYF	TGCGCCACGGCGGGGGGCACAGATACGCAGTATTTT
-	14	few	TRBJ1-1	TRBV14	CASSRGRFSTEAFF	TGTGCCAGCAGCCGAGGAAGGTTCAGTACTGAAGCTTTCTTT
-	13	-	TRBJ2-5	TRBV6-5	CASQGRELETQYF	TGTGCCTCACAGGGACGAGAATTAGAGACCCAGTACTTC
TRBD1	15	-	TRBJ2-1	TRBV7-8	CASRLAGGFYNEQFF	TGTGCCAGCAGACTAGCAGGGGGCTTCTACAATGAGCAGTTCTTC
-	12	-	TRBJ2-1	TRBV29-1	CSFDRGVNEQFF	TGCAGCTTTGACCGCGGGGTAAATGAGCAGTTCTTC
-	15	-	TRBJ1-5	TRBV5-1	CASSPEGSSNQPQHF	TGCGCCAGCAGCCCCGAGGGAAGTAGCAATCAGCCCCAGCATTTT
-	15	-	TRBJ2-7	TRBV7-9	CASSLGTRQNYEQYF	TGTGCCAGCAGCTTAGGTACGAGACAGAACTACGAGCAGTACTTC
-	12	once	TRBJ2-2	TRBV2	CAILGGTGELFF	TGTGCCATCCTAGGAGGCACCGGGGAGCTGTTTTTT
-	18	-	TRBJ1-4	TRBV3-1/TRBV3-2	CASSQVAVLVATNEKLFF	TGTGCCAGCAGCCAAGTGGCGGTTCTAGTTGCAACTAATGAAAAACTGTTTTTT
-	16	-	TRBJ1-4	TRBV27	CASSTLLSGYNEKLFF	TGTGCCAGCAGTACCCTTTTATCGGGGTATAATGAAAAACTGTTTTTT
TRBD2	15	few	TRBJ2-1	TRBV4-2	CASSQGLAGRNEQFF	TGTGCCAGCAGCCAGGGACTAGCGGGGCGCAATGAGCAGTTCTTC
-	14	-	TRBJ2-7	TRBV11-1	CASSPGRGSGVQYF	TGTGCCAGCAGCCCAGGACGGGGGTCCGGGGTGCAGTACTTC
-	14	few	TRBJ1-1	TRBV5-1	CASSDRTANTEAFF	TGCGCCAGCAGCGACCGGACAGCGAACACTGAAGCTTTCTTT